Shown below are 31 T cell receptor beta chains from a single sample sequenced in a study of T cell repertoires in cytomegalovirus infection. Which antigens these TCRs recognize remains unknown. TCRdb recomputed calls from the reads with MiXCR, one row per CDR3 protein. The sample shows around 200,000 distinct CDR3 sequences, about 38% of them seen only once. The source material was CD8+ T cells from cultured PBMCs, sampled from culture after CMV antigen stimulation. Source of these receptors: a human donor in good health (CMV status not recorded). Some clones in this sample may be carry-over from other donors' samples.

The table lists this clonotype with many counts. The chain uses TRBV4-1 and TRBJ2-1, with 10 bases that match TRBD2. With 5 bases clipped from V and 7 bases from J, the junction kept 17 bases outside the gene matches. This CDR3 has 18 amino acids. The V gene's germline CDR1 is MGHRA and CDR2 YSYEKL. The CDR3 loop reads CASSSEMSSGRFRNEQFF. In DNA form, the CDR3 reads TGCGCCAGCAGCAGCGAAATGAGTAGCGGGAGGTTCCGGAATGAGCAGTTCTTC.

This clonotype occurred a few times. V usage is TRBV5-1 and J usage is TRBJ2-2; no reliable D call. V shed 5 bases and J shed 1 base, with 3 bases lying between them. Looked up from germline, CDR1 is SGHRS and CDR2 is YFSETQ. The CDR3 has 12 residues. In DNA form, the CDR3 reads TGCGCCAGCAGTTGGAACACCGGGGAGCTGTTTTTT. Protein: CASSWNTGELFF.

V gene TRBV19 combines with J gene TRBJ2-7; D is perhaps TRBD1 or TRBD2 (6 bases each). Germline V lookup: CDR1 LNHDA, CDR2 SQIVND (reference sequence). Trimming left V 10 bases short and J 5 bases short, with 18 bases between. The CDR3 has 13 amino acids. The chain's CDR3 is CATSGGPEDEQYF. The DNA of the CDR3 is TGTGCCACCTCTGGGGGGCCCGAGGACGAGCAGTACTTC.

The J gene is TRBJ2-2, the V gene TRBV10-3; no reliable D call. The CDR3 consists of 11 residues. From germline, CDR1 is ENHRY and CDR2 SYGVKD. The V and J ends lost 5 bases and 3 bases respectively, with 1 base between them. CDR3 DNA: TGTGCCATCAGTTACACCGGGGAGCTGTTTTTT. Protein: CAISYTGELFF.

The chain recombines TRBV7-2 with TRBJ2-1; 7 bases line up with TRBD2. CDR1 SGHTA and CDR2 FQGNSA come from the germline V gene. The ends lost 1 base at V and 7 bases at J; junction bases unmatched: 13. This CDR3 spans 17 amino acids. CDR3 DNA sequence: TGTGCCAGCAGCTTAGGGCCGCCGGCTAGCGGAAGGAATGAGCAGTTCTTC. It specifies CASSLGPPASGRNEQFF. Drawing the rest from reference TRBV7-2 and TRBJ2-1, the complete variable domain is GAGVSQSPSNKVTEKGKDVELRCDPISGHTALYWYRQSLGQGLEFLIYFQGNSAPDKSGLPSDRFSAERTGGSVSTLTIQRTQQEDSAVYLCASSLGPPASGRNEQFFGPGTRLTVL.

This sequence joins TRBV28 and TRBJ1-5; 8 bases line up with TRBD1. CDR3 length: 16 residues. J was trimmed by 2 bases and V by 6 bases; bases with no gene match: 9. Germline CDR1 reads MDHEN; CDR2 reads SYDVKM. In DNA form, the CDR3 reads TGTGCCAGCAGCCTTCAGGGGGCGGTTGGCAATCAGCCCCAGCATTTT. It yields the protein CASSLQGAVGNQPQHF.

V is TRBV6-5 and J is TRBJ2-5; 16 nucleotides match TRBD2. Germline CDR1 and CDR2: MNHEY and SVGAGI. V shed 5 bases and J 4 bases; nucleotides not matched to a gene: 13. There are 19 residues in the CDR3. The CDR3 nucleotides are TGTGCCAGCAGTACCTATGGGACTAGCGGGGGGGCCGGACGAGAGACCCAGTACTTC. This encodes CASSTYGTSGGAGRETQYF.

This clonotype was observed at least ten times. V gene TRBV9 combines with J gene TRBJ1-1; TRBD1 aligns across 7 bases. This CDR3 region has 14 residues. Germline V CDR1 and CDR2: SGDLS, YYNGEE. J gave up 6 bases and V 4 bases, and 9 bases lay outside the gene matches. Here the CDR3 reads CASSKRTGGSEAFF. Written as DNA, the CDR3 is TGTGCCAGCAGCAAGCGGACAGGCGGGTCTGAAGCTTTCTTT.

This clonotype was seen only a few times. The chain joins TRBV7-9 to TRBJ2-7; 8 positions match TRBD1. The trim removed 5 bases at V and 2 bases at J, leaving 5 bases unmatched. Germline values: CDR1 SEHNR, CDR2 FQNEAQ (reference sequence). This CDR3 has 14 amino acids. The CDR3 coding sequence is TGTGCCAGCAGCCCCCGCAGGGGGCCCTACGAGCAGTACTTC. This translates into CASSPRRGPYEQYF.

The rearrangement links TRBV6-1 to TRBJ1-1; D unclear. Germline CDR1 and CDR2: MNHNS and SASEGT. With 6 bases removed from V and 6 bases from J, the gap between germline ends came to 17 bases. The CDR3 covers 14 residues. CDR3 nucleotide sequence: TGTGCCAGCAGAAGAATTCGGACGGAACCTGAAGCTTTCTTT. It yields the protein CASRRIRTEPEAFF.

This clonotype was detected a few times. The gene calls are TRBV20-1 and TRBJ2-3; 9 nucleotides agree with TRBD2. This CDR3 is built from 15 residues. Germline assignment: CDR1 DFQATT and CDR2 SNEGSKA (reference sequence). V trimming: 4 bases; J trimming: 2 bases; junction bases outside the gene matches: 7. The CDR3, as DNA: TGCAGTGCTACCCCGAGGACTAGCGCCACAGATACGCAGTATTTT. Protein sequence: CSATPRTSATDTQYF.

This clonotype was counted only a few times. The chain recombines TRBV9 with TRBJ2-3; TRBD2 matches 11 bases. The CDR3 is 19 amino acids. J gave up 0 bases and V 3 bases, and 12 bases lay outside the gene matches. Germline values: CDR1 SGDLS, CDR2 YYNGEE. The CDR3 coding sequence is TGTGCCAGCAGCGCGGGGAGGGGACTAGCGGATTCTAGCACAGATACGCAGTATTTT. This encodes CASSAGRGLADSSTDTQYF.

In this sample, this clonotype turned up a few times. The rearrangement links TRBV7-6 to TRBJ1-1; D is perhaps TRBD1 (5 bases). Germline lookup yields CDR1 SGHVS and CDR2 FNYEAQ. The length of the CDR3 is 13 residues. V gave up 5 bases and J gave up 7 bases, with 14 bases separating them. The CDR3 here is CASSLSGGGEAFF. The CDR3 DNA reads TGTGCCAGCAGCCTCAGCGGCGGGGGTGAAGCTTTCTTT.

The chain links TRBV4-2 to TRBJ2-4, with 7 bases lining up with TRBD1. V dropped 2 bases and J dropped 5; count of bases not matched to a gene: 3. Per germline, CDR1 LGHNA and CDR2 YNFKEQ. The CDR3 spans 14 residues. The DNA for the CDR3 is TGTGCCAGCAGCCAACCGACAGGGCAAAACATTCAGTACTTC. It encodes CASSQPTGQNIQYF.

CDR3 loop: CASSDGTTYNEQFF. For the CDR3, the DNA is TGTGCCAGCAGCGACGGGACAACCTACAATGAGCAGTTCTTC. The chain uses TRBV7-3 and TRBJ2-1; D perhaps matches TRBD1 (6 bases). This CDR3 comprises 14 residues. V was pared by 5 bases and J by 2 bases, with 10 bases between. CDR1 is SGHTA and CDR2 is FQGTGA in the germline V gene.

The rearrangement uses TRBV27 and TRBJ1-2; TRBD1 might be the D (6 bases). This CDR3 is built from 14 residues. Germline-derived CDR1 and CDR2 are MNHEY and SMNVEV (reference sequence). V was trimmed by 2 bases and J by 3 bases, leaving 10 bases between them. The CDR3 loop is CASSLLGGDYGYTF. CDR3 DNA: TGTGCCAGCAGTTTACTGGGGGGCGACTATGGCTACACCTTC.

The chain has TRBV13 and TRBJ1-3; 7 bases line up with TRBD1. CDR1 is PRHDT, CDR2 FYEKMQ, per germline (reference sequence). The CDR3 spans 17 residues. Trimming cost V 5 bases and J 0 bases; bases outside gene matches: 10. This CDR3 is CASSPPRGETSGNTIYF. The CDR3 DNA sequence: TGTGCCAGCAGCCCGCCCAGGGGGGAAACCTCTGGAAACACCATATATTTT.

The V call is TRBV7-6, the J call TRBJ2-5; 10 nucleotides line up with TRBD2. V shed 10 bases and J 5 bases; nucleotides not matched to a gene: 13. The CDR3 contains 15 residues. Germline CDR1 reads SGHVS; CDR2 reads FNYEAQ. The CDR3 here is CATTRASGSRETQYF. The CDR3 DNA reads as TGTGCCACCACAAGGGCTAGCGGGAGTCGGGAGACCCAGTACTTC.

This rearrangement joins TRBV6-4 to TRBJ2-1, with TRBD2 as a possible D gene (5 bases). Germline CDR1 reads MRHNA; CDR2 reads SNTAGT. V shed 2 bases and J shed 8 bases, with 10 bases lying between them. The CDR3 totals 13 residues. The CDR3 spells CASSDGGDDEQFF. The CDR3 nucleotides are TGTGCCAGCAGTGACGGAGGAGACGATGAGCAGTTCTTC.

This rearrangement joins TRBV28 to TRBJ1-5; D uncertain. The CDR3 is 14 amino acids. Germline V gene sequence: CDR1 MDHEN, CDR2 SYDVKM. The ends were cut back, 4 bases at V and 3 bases at J, with 10 bases in the middle. CDR3 region: CASSSRRINQPQHF. The CDR3 DNA is TGTGCCAGCAGTTCCCGACGGATCAATCAGCCCCAGCATTTT.

This sequence joins TRBV4-2 and TRBJ2-1, with D tentatively TRBD1 (5 bases). V dropped 0 bases and J dropped 5 bases, with 14 bases sitting between them. CDR1 LGHNA and CDR2 YNFKEQ come from the germline V gene. The CDR3 extends over 16 amino acids. CDR3 in amino acids: CASSQDVGRGNNEQFF. Written as DNA, the CDR3 is TGTGCCAGCAGCCAAGATGTGGGAAGGGGCAACAATGAGCAGTTCTTC.

This clonotype was seen just once. V usage is TRBV20-1 and J usage is TRBJ2-5, with D possibly matching TRBD2 (6 bases). This CDR3 has 14 amino acids. Trimming pared 1 base from V and 4 bases from J, leaving 13 bases between. Germline V gives CDR1 DFQATT, CDR2 SNEGSKA (reference sequence). The CDR3 sequence: CSARAGLTRETQYF. The CDR3 region has the DNA TGCAGTGCTAGAGCAGGCCTGACTAGAGAGACCCAGTACTTC.

The chain combines TRBV27 with TRBJ1-1; maybe TRBD1 (6 bases). The CDR3 has 12 amino acids. CDR1 and CDR2 from the germline V gene are MNHEY and SMNVEV (reference sequence). The ends were cut back, 4 bases at V and 7 bases at J, with 10 bases in the middle. CDR3 in amino acids: CASSWGLGEAFF. The DNA of the CDR3 is TGTGCCAGCAGTTGGGGGCTCGGTGAAGCTTTCTTT.

By its share, this clonotype is medium-sized (0.01 to 0.1%). The junction does not match germline at one end; this may be a read error. V gene TRBV7-6 combines with J gene TRBJ2-3; 11 positions agree with TRBD2. There are 13 residues in the CDR3. CDR1 is SGHVS and CDR2 is FNYEAQ in the germline V gene. CDR3 DNA: TGTGCCAGCAGCCTAGCGGGGGGAGATACGCAGTATTTT. This sequence encodes CASSLAGGDTQYF.

The V and J genes are TRBV15 and TRBJ2-1, with TRBD2 matching over 10 bases. Germline V lookup: CDR1 LNHNV, CDR2 YYDKDF (reference sequence). Losses at the gene ends were 5 bases for V and 10 bases for J; bases not matched to a gene: 20. The CDR3 is 18 amino acids. CDR3 residues: CATSAQSTGSASGGEQFF. The DNA of the CDR3 is TGTGCCACCAGCGCCCAATCCACAGGGTCGGCTAGCGGGGGAGAGCAGTTCTTC.

The rearrangement links TRBV18 to TRBJ1-2; possibly TRBD1 for D (5 bases). V lost 3 bases to trimming and J lost 4 bases, with 12 bases between them. This CDR3 spans 14 amino acids. The V gene's germline CDR1 is KGHSH and CDR2 LQKENI. CDR3 in amino acids: CASSPGRRPYGYTF. For the CDR3, the DNA is TGTGCCAGCTCACCGGGACGGAGACCCTATGGCTACACCTTC.

This chain joins TRBV4-2 and TRBJ2-5; 8 bases match TRBD2. The trim removed 1 base at V and 4 bases at J, leaving 14 bases unmatched. This CDR3 is 18 amino acids long. The germline V gene has CDR1 LGHNA and CDR2 YNFKEQ. CDR3 amino acids: CASSQVGGAGARGETQYF. The CDR3 DNA is TGTGCCAGCAGCCAAGTGGGAGGAGCGGGGGCTCGGGGAGAGACCCAGTACTTC.

The rearrangement links TRBV11-2 to TRBJ2-5, with TRBD2 matching over 7 bases. The CDR3 totals 16 residues. Germline V gene sequence: CDR1 SGHAT, CDR2 FQNNGV. V lost 8 bases, J lost 5 bases, and 17 bases stayed unmatched. The chain's CDR3 is CASGTREQGIRETQYF. Here the CDR3 DNA reads TGTGCCAGCGGAACGCGGGAGCAGGGTATTCGGGAGACCCAGTACTTC.

This clonotype was counted only a few times. The CDR3 sequence is CASSLGTAGTEAFF. CDR3 bases: TGTGCCAGCAGCTTGGGGACCGCAGGCACTGAAGCTTTCTTT. V and J are TRBV7-8 and TRBJ1-1; possibly TRBD1 for D (5 bases). Trimming took 3 bases from V and 4 from J, leaving 12 bases between them. Germline V gives CDR1 SGHVS, CDR2 FQNEAQ. The CDR3 covers 14 residues. Variable domain in full (rest from reference TRBV7-8 and TRBJ1-1): GAGVSQSPRYKVAKRGQDVALRCDPISGHVSLFWYQQALGQGPEFLTYFQNEAQLDKSGLPSDRFFAERPEGSVSTLKIQRTQQEDSAVYLCASSLGTAGTEAFFGQGTRLTVV.

The J gene is TRBJ2-5, the V gene TRBV27; the D gene is possibly TRBD2 (6 bases). The CDR3 spans 15 residues. The V end lost 0 bases, the J end lost 5 bases, and 13 bases lay between the germline ends. Germline V CDR1 and CDR2: MNHEY, SMNVEV (reference sequence). The CDR3, as DNA: TGTGCCAGCAGTTTATCCCGCGGGGTGAGGGAGACCCAGTACTTC. Protein: CASSLSRGVRETQYF.

The chain is built from TRBV29-1 and TRBJ2-1; no firm D call. The CDR3 consists of 13 residues. V shed 4 bases and J shed 0 bases, with 7 bases lying between them. Germline loops: CDR1 SQVTM, CDR2 ANQGSEA. The CDR3: CSVGLSSYNEQFF. CDR3 nucleotide sequence: TGCAGCGTTGGGTTGAGCTCCTACAATGAGCAGTTCTTC.